This is a list of T cell receptor beta chains from one sample in a study of blood T cell repertoires in COVID-19. Profiling relied on immunoSEQ multiplex PCR, and the TCRdb table lists in-frame clones only, not all of them. Of approximately 210,000 clones in the sample, approximately 84% were seen once. The sample taken for sequencing was peripheral blood. The receptor set was obtained from a woman aged 45-60 years with active or convalescent COVID-19. Both conserved end residues are part of each CDR3. The D gene is left open where the match is weak. A row's size may be missing; if present it is once, few, many or a size class.

TRBJ1-1 TRBV19 . . TGTGCCAGTAGTCGTAGGGGCGAGACTGAAGCTTTCTTT CASSRRGETEAFF
TRBJ2-2 TRBV18 . . TGTGCCAGCTCACCACAGGCAGGGCTAGCCGGGGAGCTGTTTTTT CASSPQAGLAGELFF
TRBJ1-4 TRBV5-4 . TRBD1 TGTGCCAGCACGACAGGGGGCGAGAATGAAAAACTGTTTTTT CASTTGGENEKLFF
TRBJ2-5 TRBV6-5 once TRBD2 TGTGCCAGCAGTTACCTCAGCGGGGTCGTTAAAGAGACCCAGTACTTC CASSYLSGVVKETQYF
TRBJ1-3 TRBV18 . . TGTGCCAGCTCAGCAGGGTCTGGAAACACCATATATTTT CASSAGSGNTIYF
TRBJ1-3 TRBV2 . TRBD1 TGTGCCAGCACCGGGACAGGTGGAAACACCATATATTTT CASTGTGGNTIYF
TRBJ2-3 TRBV21-1 . . TGTGCCAGCAGTACGAGTGAAGGGTTTAGGAGGGATACGCAGTATTTT CASSTSEGFRRDTQYF
TRBJ2-1 TRBV7-9 . TRBD2 TGTGCCAGCAGCTCCTCGCGGGGGAGGATCAATGAGCAGTTCTTC CASSSSRGRINEQFF
TRBJ1-2 TRBV28 . . TGTGCCAGCACCCCACGCAGCCCGGCCACGGGGGGCTACACCTTC CASTPRSPATGGYTF
TRBJ1-5 TRBV19 . TRBD1 TGTGCCAGTAGTCCCCCGGACAGGGGATATCAGCCCCAGCATTTT CASSPPDRGYQPQHF
TRBJ2-1 TRBV25-1 . . TGTGCCAGCAGTGTTGGAGGGGGCTTTGATGAGCAGTTCTTC CASSVGGGFDEQFF
TRBJ2-1 TRBV11-2 . TRBD2 TGTGCCAGCAGCTTAAGCCGGACTAGCGGGAGGTGGAATGAGCAGTTCTTC CASSLSRTSGRWNEQFF
TRBJ1-3 TRBV7-8 . . TGTGCCAGCAGCTGGCCCCAAACAGGGTCTGGAAACACCATATATTTT CASSWPQTGSGNTIYF
TRBJ2-1 TRBV12-5 . TRBD2 TGTGCTAGTGGTTTTACGAGCGGGGGGGCGTACAATGAGCAGTTCTTC CASGFTSGGAYNEQFF
TRBJ1-1 TRBV7-9 . . TGTGCCAGCAGCTTAGGGCCTGGACACCACACTGAAGCTTTCTTT CASSLGPGHHTEAFF
TRBJ1-5 TRBV6-1 . . TGTGCCAGCAGTGAGGCTTACAGCAATCAGCCCCAGCATTTT CASSEAYSNQPQHF
TRBJ1-1 TRBV5-1 . TRBD1 TGCGCCAGCAGCTTAAGGGGGCAGAGCACTGAAGCTTTCTTT CASSLRGQSTEAFF
TRBJ1-2 TRBV5-1 once . TGCGCCAGCAGCATAAATCCAGGGGTGGGAGGCTACACCTTC CASSINPGVGGYTF
TRBJ1-2 TRBV6-6 . . TGTGCCAGCAGCCAGGACAAGCCCTATGGCTACACCTTC CASSQDKPYGYTF